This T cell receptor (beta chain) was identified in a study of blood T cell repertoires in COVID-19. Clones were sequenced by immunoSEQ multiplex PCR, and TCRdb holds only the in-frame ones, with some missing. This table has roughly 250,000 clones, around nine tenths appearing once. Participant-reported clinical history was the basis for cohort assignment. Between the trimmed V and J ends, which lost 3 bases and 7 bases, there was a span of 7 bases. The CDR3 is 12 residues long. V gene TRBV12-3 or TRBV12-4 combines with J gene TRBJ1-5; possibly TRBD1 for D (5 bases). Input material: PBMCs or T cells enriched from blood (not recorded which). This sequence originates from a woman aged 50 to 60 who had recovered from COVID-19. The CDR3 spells CASSFWGQPQHF. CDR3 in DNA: TGTGCCAGCAGTTTTTGGGGCCAGCCCCAGCATTTT.